One and the same sample provided the 17 T cell receptor beta chains below, sequenced in a study of brain T cells in children with intractable seizures. This table comes from immunoSEQ multiplex PCR, and its TCRdb copy is limited to in-frame clones, with some not included. The sample includes about 340,000 clones, over 85% seen only once; the top ten take about 5.8%. As to time point: blood from clinic visit 5 months post-surgery; TSC patient then seizure free. The material was peripheral blood, obtained 4 to 5 months after surgery. The receptors come from a boy under three years old with tuberous sclerosis and intractable seizures.

The rearrangement links TRBV11-3 to TRBJ2-7, with D unresolved. Germline values: CDR1 SGHNT, CDR2 YENEEA. The V end was cut by 1 base, the J end by 3 bases, with 7 bases between. This CDR3 spans 13 amino acids. The CDR3: CASSLAPGYEQYF. CDR3 bases: TGTGCCAGCAGCTTAGCCCCGGGCTACGAGCAGTACTTC.

The chain couples TRBV30 to TRBJ2-3; D gene unclear. The CDR3 contains 13 residues. V gave up 2 bases and J gave up 3 bases, with 9 bases separating them. CDR1 and CDR2 from the germline V gene are GTSNPN and SVGIG (reference sequence). CDR3 sequence (DNA): TGTGCCTGGAGTCAAGGGTGGACAGATACGCAGTATTTT. Translation: CAWSQGWTDTQYF.

The V call is TRBV2, the J call TRBJ2-5; 8 bases fit TRBD2. Germline V gene data show CDR1 as SNHLY and CDR2 as FYNNEI. The V gene end was trimmed by 4 bases and the J gene end by 1 base; junction bases not matched to a gene: 5. The CDR3 spans 15 residues. The CDR3 region is CASSALAGVQETQYF. CDR3 sequence (DNA): TGTGCCAGCAGTGCCCTAGCGGGTGTCCAAGAGACCCAGTACTTC.

The chain carries TRBV6-5 and TRBJ1-4; D is uncertain. The germline CDR1 and CDR2 sequences are MNHEY and SVGAGI. The V end lost 10 bases, the J end lost 3 bases, and 12 bases lay between the germline ends. The CDR3 runs to 13 residues. DNA for the CDR3: TGTGCCACTGGTCGGGAGGCTAATGAAAAACTGTTTTTT. As protein: CATGREANEKLFF.

This chain uses TRBV27 with TRBJ1-4, with a tentative D call TRBD1 (5 bases). CDR1 is MNHEY and CDR2 is SMNVEV in the germline V gene (reference sequence). Between the trimmed V and J ends, which lost 2 bases and 10 bases, there was a span of 11 bases. CDR3 size: 13 residues. The CDR3 protein is CASSLVTVGKLFF. CDR3 sequence (DNA): TGTGCCAGCAGTTTAGTGACAGTCGGAAAACTGTTTTTT.

The chain links TRBV4-1 to TRBJ1-6; weak D call: TRBD1 (5 bases). Germline loops: CDR1 MGHRA, CDR2 YSYEKL. Trimming left V 0 bases short and J 9 bases short, with 15 bases between. The CDR3 sequence is 16 residues long. CDR3 protein: CASSQDDDSSRSPLHF. CDR3 sequence (DNA): TGCGCCAGCAGCCAAGACGACGACAGTTCTCGTTCACCCCTCCACTTT.

This clone has a single count. At the DNA level, this CDR3 is encoded by other sequences in the same sample as well. The chain carries TRBV30 and TRBJ2-7; D perhaps matches TRBD2 (5 bases). Trimming took 3 bases from V and 3 from J, leaving 6 bases between them. Germline V CDR1 and CDR2: GTSNPN, SVGIG (reference sequence). The CDR3 has 11 amino acids. The CDR3 sequence: CAWRGSYEQYF. CDR3 nucleotides: TGTGCCTGGAGGGGGAGCTACGAGCAGTACTTC.

V usage is TRBV4-2 and J usage is TRBJ2-7, with D possibly being TRBD1 or TRBD2 (6 bases each). V was pared by 0 bases and J by 6 bases, with 9 bases between. Germline CDR1 and CDR2: LGHNA and YNFKEQ. The CDR3 runs 13 residues. This CDR3 is CASSQDRGVEQYF. The DNA of the CDR3 is TGTGCCAGCAGCCAAGATAGGGGGGTCGAGCAGTACTTC.

This chain uses TRBV19 with TRBJ1-1; D is uncertain. Deletions cut 3 bases from V and 0 bases from J, with 8 bases between. The germline V gene encodes CDR1 LNHDA and CDR2 SQIVND (reference sequence). This CDR3 has 14 residues. The CDR3 nucleotides read TGTGCCAGTAGTATTAGGGATTTGAACACTGAAGCTTTCTTT. Translated: CASSIRDLNTEAFF.

The V call is TRBV25-1, the J call TRBJ1-5; 8 nucleotides agree with TRBD1. From germline, CDR1 is MGHDK and CDR2 SYGVNS. J was trimmed by 1 base and V by 6 bases; bases with no gene match: 2. The CDR3 extends over 14 amino acids. The CDR3, as DNA: TGTGCCAGCAGGGACAGGGAAAGCAATCAGCCCCAGCATTTT. It translates to CASRDRESNQPQHF.

The chain recombines TRBV25-1 with TRBJ2-1; D might be TRBD2 (5 bases). V dropped 3 bases and J dropped 3 bases, with 15 bases sitting between them. CDR1 is MGHDK, CDR2 SYGVNS, per germline. This CDR3 contains 16 residues. CDR3 loop: CASSDIRADDYNEQFF. In DNA form, the CDR3 reads TGTGCCAGCAGTGATATCCGAGCGGACGACTACAATGAGCAGTTCTTC.

The chain combines TRBV4-2 with TRBJ2-7, with TRBD2 matching over 8 bases. Germline V CDR1 and CDR2: LGHNA, YNFKEQ. The CDR3 consists of 15 residues. V dropped 1 base and J dropped 3; count of bases not matched to a gene: 5. The CDR3 is CASSQVETSVYEQYF. The DNA for the CDR3 is TGTGCCAGCAGCCAAGTGGAGACTAGCGTCTACGAGCAGTACTTC.

Here the CDR3 reads CSAPLQGSTEAFF. CDR3 nucleotide sequence: TGCAGCGCCCCATTACAGGGGAGCACTGAAGCTTTCTTT. The rearrangement links TRBV29-1 to TRBJ1-1; 7 bases line up with TRBD1. The CDR3 sequence is 13 residues long. Germline CDR1 is SQVTM and CDR2 is ANQGSEA. V gave up 7 bases and J gave up 4 bases; unmatched junction bases: 9.

Only a few counts were recorded for this clone. This chain links TRBV6-1 with TRBJ1-5, with D unresolved. With 2 bases removed from V and 1 base from J, the gap between germline ends came to 9 bases. This CDR3 contains 15 residues. Germline CDR1 MNHNS, CDR2 SASEGT. The DNA for the CDR3 is TGTGCCAGCAGTGAACAGGCGGGGAGCAATCAGCCCCAGCATTTT. Translating gives CASSEQAGSNQPQHF.

CDR3: CASRTPPMDTQYF. CDR3 DNA sequence: TGTGCCAGCAGAACCCCCCCGATGGATACGCAGTATTTT. The gene calls are TRBV12-3 or TRBV12-4 and TRBJ2-3; no clear D gene. Deletions cut 6 bases from V and 6 bases from J, with 13 bases between. This CDR3 is built from 13 residues.

V is TRBV5-1 and J is TRBJ1-2; D not certain. This CDR3 region has 14 residues. Deletions cut 2 bases from V and 4 bases from J, with 12 bases between. Germline values: CDR1 SGHRS, CDR2 YFSETQ. This CDR3 reads CASSFNEGRYGYTF. Written as DNA, the CDR3 is TGCGCCAGCAGCTTTAACGAGGGTCGCTATGGCTACACCTTC.

The rearrangement uses TRBV30 and TRBJ2-7, with no clear D. The CDR3 totals 15 residues. The germline V gene has CDR1 GTSNPN and CDR2 SVGIG (reference sequence). V shed 3 bases and J shed 1 base, with 16 bases lying between them. The chain's CDR3 is CAWSTGYRSSYEQYF. CDR3 DNA sequence: TGTGCCTGGAGCACCGGATATAGGTCGTCCTACGAGCAGTACTTC.